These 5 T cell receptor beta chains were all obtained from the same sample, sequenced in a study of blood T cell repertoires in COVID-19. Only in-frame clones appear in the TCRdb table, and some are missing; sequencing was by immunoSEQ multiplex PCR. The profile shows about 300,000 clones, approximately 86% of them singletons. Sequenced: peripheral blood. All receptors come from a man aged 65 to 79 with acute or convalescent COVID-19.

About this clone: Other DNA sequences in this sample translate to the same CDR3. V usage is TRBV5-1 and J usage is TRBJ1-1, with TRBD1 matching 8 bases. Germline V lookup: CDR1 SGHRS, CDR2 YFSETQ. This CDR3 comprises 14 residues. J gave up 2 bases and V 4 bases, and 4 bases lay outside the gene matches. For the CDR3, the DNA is TGCGCCAGCAGCCTACAGGGGGGCAACACTGAAGCTTTCTTT. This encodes CASSLQGGNTEAFF.

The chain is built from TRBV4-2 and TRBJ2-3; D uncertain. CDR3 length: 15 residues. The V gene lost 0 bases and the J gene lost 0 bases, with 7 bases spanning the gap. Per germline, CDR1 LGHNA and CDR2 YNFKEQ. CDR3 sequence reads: CASSQDRTSTDTQYF. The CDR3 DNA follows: TGTGCCAGCAGCCAAGATCGAACTAGCACAGATACGCAGTATTTT.

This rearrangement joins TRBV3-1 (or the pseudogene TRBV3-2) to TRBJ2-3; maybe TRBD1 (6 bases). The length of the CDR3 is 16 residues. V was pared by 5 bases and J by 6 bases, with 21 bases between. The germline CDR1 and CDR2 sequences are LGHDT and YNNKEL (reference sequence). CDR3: CASSSASVTGLDTQYF. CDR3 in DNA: TGTGCCAGCAGCAGTGCATCCGTTACAGGGCTGGATACGCAGTATTTT.

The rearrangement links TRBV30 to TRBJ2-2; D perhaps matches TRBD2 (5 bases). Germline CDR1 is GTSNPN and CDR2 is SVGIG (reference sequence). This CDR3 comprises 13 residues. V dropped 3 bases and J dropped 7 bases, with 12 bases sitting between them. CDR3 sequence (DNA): TGTGCCTGGAGGGCCGGGGAAGGCGGGGAGCTGTTTTTT. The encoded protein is CAWRAGEGGELFF.

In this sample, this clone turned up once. The CDR3 protein is CASSSRRTGSGANVLTF. The CDR3 DNA reads as TGTGCCAGCAGCTCCCGACGGACTGGCTCTGGGGCCAACGTCCTGACTTTC. The chain joins TRBV7-8 to TRBJ2-6, with a weak D call TRBD2 (5 bases). The CDR3 runs to 17 residues. V lost 4 bases, J lost 0 bases, and 13 bases lay in between. CDR1 is SGHVS, CDR2 FQNEAQ, per germline. The entire variable domain, with the rest obtained from reference TRBV7-8 and TRBJ2-6, is as follows: GAGVSQSPRYKVAKRGQDVALRCDPISGHVSLFWYQQALGQGPEFLTYFQNEAQLDKSGLPSDRFFAERPEGSVSTLKIQRTQQEDSAVYLCASSSRRTGSGANVLTFGAGSRLTVL.